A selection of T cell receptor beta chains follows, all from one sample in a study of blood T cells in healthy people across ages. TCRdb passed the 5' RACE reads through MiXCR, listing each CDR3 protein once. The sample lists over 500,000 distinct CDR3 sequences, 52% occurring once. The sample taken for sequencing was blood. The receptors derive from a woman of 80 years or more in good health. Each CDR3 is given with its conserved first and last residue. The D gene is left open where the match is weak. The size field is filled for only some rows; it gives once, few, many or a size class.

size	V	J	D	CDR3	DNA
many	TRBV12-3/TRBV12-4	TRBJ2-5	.	CASSPGTQNGETQYF	TGTGCCAGCAGCCCCGGGACGCAAAATGGAGAGACCCAGTACTTC
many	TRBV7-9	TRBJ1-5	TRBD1	CASSLQGNNQPQHF	TGTGCCAGCAGCCTACAGGGGAACAATCAGCCCCAGCATTTT
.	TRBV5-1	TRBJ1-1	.	CASSVIAGAEAFF	TGCGCCAGCAGCGTGATTGCAGGAGCTGAAGCTTTCTTT
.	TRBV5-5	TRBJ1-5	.	CASSTTGSLPQHF	TGTGCCAGCAGCACAACAGGGTCATTGCCCCAGCATTTT
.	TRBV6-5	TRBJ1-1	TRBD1	CASSYRDRGQNTEAFF	TGTGCCAGCAGTTACCGTGACAGGGGCCAGAACACTGAAGCTTTCTTT
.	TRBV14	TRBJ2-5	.	CASSLAGAEETQYF	TGTGCCAGCAGCCTGGCTGGGGCAGAGGAGACCCAGTACTTC
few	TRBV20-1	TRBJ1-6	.	CSANPLRRSYNSPLHF	TGCAGTGCTAATCCCCTCAGGAGGTCCTATAATTCACCCCTCCACTTT
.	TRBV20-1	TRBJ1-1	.	CSARPVNTEAFF	TGCAGTGCTAGACCCGTGAACACTGAAGCTTTCTTT
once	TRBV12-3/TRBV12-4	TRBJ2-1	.	CASSDRRSYNEQFF	TGTGCCAGCAGTGACAGGCGATCCTACAATGAGCAGTTCTTC
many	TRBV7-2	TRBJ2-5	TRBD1	CASSLVTGGSETQYF	TGTGCCAGCAGCTTAGTCACAGGGGGCAGTGAGACCCAGTACTTC
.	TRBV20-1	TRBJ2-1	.	CSARGETYNEQFF	TGCAGTGCTAGGGGGGAAACCTACAATGAGCAGTTCTTC
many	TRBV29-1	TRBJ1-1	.	CSVEIQNTEAFF	TGCAGCGTTGAAATCCAGAACACTGAAGCTTTCTTT
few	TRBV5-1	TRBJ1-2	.	CASRDSPNYGYTF	TGCGCCAGCAGGGACAGCCCTAACTATGGCTACACCTTC
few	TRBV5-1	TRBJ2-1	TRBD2	CASSTSGRGHYNEQFF	TGCGCCAGCAGCACTAGCGGGAGGGGGCACTACAATGAGCAGTTCTTC
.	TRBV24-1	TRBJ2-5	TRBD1	CATSDSSQVGGHEQYF	TGTGCCACCAGTGATTCCTCTCAGGTAGGGGGCCATGAGCAGTACTTC
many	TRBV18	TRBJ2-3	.	CASSPPETDTQYF	TGTGCCAGCTCACCCCCGGAGACAGATACGCAGTATTTT
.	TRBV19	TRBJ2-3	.	CASSIAGSTDTQYF	TGTGCCAGTAGTATAGCCGGTAGCACAGATACGCAGTATTTT
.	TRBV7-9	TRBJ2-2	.	CASSLELNAGELFF	TGTGCCAGCAGCTTAGAGCTGAACGCCGGGGAGCTGTTTTTT
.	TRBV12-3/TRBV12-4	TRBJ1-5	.	CASRPGGPNQPQHF	TGTGCCAGCAGGCCCGGTGGCCCCAATCAGCCCCAGCATTTT
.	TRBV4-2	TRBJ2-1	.	CASSQVAASTHNEQFF	TGTGCCAGCAGCCAAGTAGCGGCTAGTACGCACAATGAGCAGTTCTTC
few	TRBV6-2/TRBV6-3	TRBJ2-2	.	CASSSAGRELFF	TGTGCCAGCAGTTCCGCCGGTAGGGAGCTGTTTTTT
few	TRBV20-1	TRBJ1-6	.	CSARAAGGAWNSPLHF	TGCAGTGCTAGAGCGGCTGGAGGGGCTTGGAATTCACCCCTCCACTTT
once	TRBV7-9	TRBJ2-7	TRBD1	CASSFSTGPFFYEQYF	TGTGCCAGCAGCTTTTCGACAGGGCCCTTCTTCTACGAGCAGTACTTC
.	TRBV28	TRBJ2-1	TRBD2	CASIGTSGPREQFF	TGTGCCAGCATCGGGACTAGCGGGCCACGTGAGCAGTTCTTC
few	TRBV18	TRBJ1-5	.	CASSPDQGPFQSQHF	TGTGCCAGCTCACCGGACCAGGGGCCCTTTCAATCCCAGCATTTT
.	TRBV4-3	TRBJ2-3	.	CASSPPLPPGADTQYF	TGCGCCAGCAGCCCACCCCTACCCCCGGGGGCAGATACGCAGTATTTT
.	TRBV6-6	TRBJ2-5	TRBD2	CASSSEGLAGAQYF	TGTGCCAGCAGTTCGGAGGGACTAGCGGGGGCCCAGTACTTC
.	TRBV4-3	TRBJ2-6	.	CASSQSWAGANVLTF	TGCGCCAGCAGCCAATCCTGGGCTGGGGCCAACGTCCTGACTTTC
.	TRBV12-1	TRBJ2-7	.	CASSVWRARGSDYEQYF	TGTGCCAGCAGCGTTTGGAGGGCCCGGGGGTCTGACTACGAGCAGTACTTC
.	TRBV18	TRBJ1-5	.	CASSPDTRGQPQHF	TGTGCCAGCTCACCAGACACCCGCGGCCAGCCCCAGCATTTT
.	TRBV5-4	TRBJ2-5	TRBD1	CASSSTFGTGQETQYF	TGTGCCAGCAGCTCGACCTTTGGGACAGGGCAAGAGACCCAGTACTTC
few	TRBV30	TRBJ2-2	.	CAWKRVTGGELFF	TGTGCCTGGAAGCGGGTAACCGGCGGGGAGCTGTTTTTT
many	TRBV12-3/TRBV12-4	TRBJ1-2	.	CASSLDGYGYTF	TGTGCCAGCAGCTTAGACGGGTATGGCTACACCTTC
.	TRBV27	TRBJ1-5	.	CASSWGRGQPQHF	TGTGCCAGCAGTTGGGGGCGCGGACAGCCCCAGCATTTT
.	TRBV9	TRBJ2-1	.	CASSQRIHLGDTNEQFF	TGTGCCAGCAGCCAAAGGATCCACCTAGGGGATACCAATGAGCAGTTCTTC
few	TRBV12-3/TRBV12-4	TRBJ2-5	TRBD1	CASTPTRGIGETQYF	TGTGCCAGTACCCCCACCAGGGGGATAGGAGAGACCCAGTACTTC
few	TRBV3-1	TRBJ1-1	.	CASSQDTVGTEAFF	TGTGCCAGCAGCCAAGATACGGTGGGCACTGAAGCTTTCTTT
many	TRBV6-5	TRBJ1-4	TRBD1	CASSYRTGGTTNEKLFF	TGTGCCAGCAGTTACCGGACAGGCGGTACAACTAATGAAAAACTGTTTTTT
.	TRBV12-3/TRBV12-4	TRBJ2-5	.	CASTKVGALETQYF	TGTGCCAGCACCAAGGTTGGAGCGCTTGAGACCCAGTACTTC
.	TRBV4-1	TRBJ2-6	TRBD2	CASSRLPPSGRGSGANVLTF	TGCGCCAGCAGCCGCCTTCCCCCTAGCGGGAGGGGCTCTGGGGCCAACGTCCTGACTTTC
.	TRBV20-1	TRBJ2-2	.	CSVRDTGELFF	TGCAGTGTACGGGACACCGGGGAGCTGTTTTTT
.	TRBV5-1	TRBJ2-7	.	CASSSRLPSSSYEQYF	TGCGCCAGCAGCTCTCGACTCCCCTCTAGCTCCTACGAGCAGTACTTC
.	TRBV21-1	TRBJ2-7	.	CASSKCVGGSYYEQYF	TGTGCCAGCAGCAAGTGTGTTGGGGGATCCTACTACGAGCAGTACTTC
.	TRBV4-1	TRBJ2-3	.	CASSQDSRVDTQYF	TGCGCCAGCAGCCAAGATTCCCGTGTAGATACGCAGTATTTT
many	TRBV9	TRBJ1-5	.	CASSQDGDQPQHF	TGTGCCAGCAGCCAGGACGGTGATCAGCCCCAGCATTTT
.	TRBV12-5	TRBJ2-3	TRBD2	CASGLAISGGAIDTQYF	TGTGCTAGTGGTTTGGCGATCAGCGGGGGGGCGATCGATACGCAGTATTTT
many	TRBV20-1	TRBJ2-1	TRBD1	CSAARTAGGENEQFF	TGCAGTGCCGCTCGCACGGCAGGGGGCGAGAATGAGCAGTTCTTC
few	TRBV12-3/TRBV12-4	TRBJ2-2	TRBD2	CASVPGLAGGGELFF	TGTGCCAGCGTACCGGGACTAGCGGGAGGAGGGGAGCTGTTTTTT
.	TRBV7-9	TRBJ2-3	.	CASSSTGANTDTQYF	TGTGCCAGCAGCTCCACGGGGGCGAATACAGATACGCAGTATTTT
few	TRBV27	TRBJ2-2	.	CASSLIARSNTGELFF	TGTGCCAGCAGTTTAATCGCCAGGTCGAACACCGGGGAGCTGTTTTTT
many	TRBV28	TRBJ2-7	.	CASSLQDRAVQYF	TGTGCCAGCAGTTTACAGGATCGGGCCGTGCAGTACTTC
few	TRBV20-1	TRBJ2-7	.	CSARGLTYEQYF	TGCAGTGCTAGGGGGCTAACCTACGAGCAGTACTTC
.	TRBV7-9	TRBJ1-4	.	CASSSGGNEKLFF	TGTGCCAGCAGCTCCGGGGGTAATGAAAAACTGTTTTTT
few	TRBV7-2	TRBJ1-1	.	CASTVVGVSAFF	TGTGCCAGCACGGTCGTTGGGGTTTCAGCTTTCTTT
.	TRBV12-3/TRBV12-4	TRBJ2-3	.	CASSKQGAATDTQYF	TGTGCCAGCAGTAAACAGGGTGCTGCTACAGATACGCAGTATTTT
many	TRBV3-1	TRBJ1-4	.	CASSHPTENNEKLFF	TGTGCCAGCAGCCACCCGACGGAGAATAATGAAAAACTGTTTTTT